The present T cell receptor beta chain was sequenced within a study of T cell changes during pregnancy in multiple sclerosis. Clones were sequenced by immunoSEQ multiplex PCR, and TCRdb holds only the in-frame ones, with some missing. The sample lists roughly 70,000 clones; roughly nine tenths were seen once. CDR1 and CDR2 (germline): MNHNY, SVGAGI (reference sequence). The CDR3 covers 15 residues. V trimming: 6 bases; J trimming: 2 bases; junction bases outside the gene matches: 4. The TCR sequence derives from a female donor with multiple sclerosis, enrolled in a pregnancy study. The gene calls are TRBV6-6 and TRBJ2-6; 7 bases match TRBD1. The material sequenced was peripheral blood, taken in the third trimester of pregnancy. The CDR3 is CASRLQGTGANVLTF. CDR3 bases: TGTGCCAGCAGACTACAGGGGACTGGGGCCAACGTCCTGACTTTC.